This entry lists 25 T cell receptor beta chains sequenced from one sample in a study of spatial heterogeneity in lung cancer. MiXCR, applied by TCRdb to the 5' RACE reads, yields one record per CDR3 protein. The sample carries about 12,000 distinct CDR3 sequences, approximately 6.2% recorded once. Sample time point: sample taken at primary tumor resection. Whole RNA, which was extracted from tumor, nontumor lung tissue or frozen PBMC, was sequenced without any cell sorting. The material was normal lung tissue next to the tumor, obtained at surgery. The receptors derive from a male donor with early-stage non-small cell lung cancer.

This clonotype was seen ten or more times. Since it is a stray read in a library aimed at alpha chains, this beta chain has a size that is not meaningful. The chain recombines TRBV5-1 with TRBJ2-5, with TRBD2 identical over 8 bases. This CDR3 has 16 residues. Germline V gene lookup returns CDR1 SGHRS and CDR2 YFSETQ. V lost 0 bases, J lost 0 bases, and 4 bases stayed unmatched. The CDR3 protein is CASSLATSGHQETQYF. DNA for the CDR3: TGCGCCAGCAGCTTGGCAACTAGCGGTCACCAAGAGACCCAGTACTTC.

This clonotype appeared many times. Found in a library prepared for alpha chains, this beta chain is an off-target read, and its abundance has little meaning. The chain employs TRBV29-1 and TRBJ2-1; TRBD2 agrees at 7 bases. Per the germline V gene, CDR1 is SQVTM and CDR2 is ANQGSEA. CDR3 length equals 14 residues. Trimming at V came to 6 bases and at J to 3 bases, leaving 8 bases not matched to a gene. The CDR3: CSVGDYPNYNEQFF. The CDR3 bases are TGCAGCGTGGGGGACTACCCAAACTACAATGAGCAGTTCTTC.

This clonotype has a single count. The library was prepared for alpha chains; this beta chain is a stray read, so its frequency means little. The chain's CDR3 is CAISEGTSGPFGDIQYF. CDR3 sequence (DNA): TGTGCCATCAGTGAGGGGACTAGCGGGCCCTTCGGGGACATTCAGTACTTC. This chain uses TRBV10-3 with TRBJ2-4, with TRBD2 matching over 12 bases. Germline trimming cut 2 bases from V and 8 bases from J; bases unmatched to any gene: 10. The CDR3 covers 17 residues. Germline V CDR1 and CDR2: ENHRY, SYGVKD.

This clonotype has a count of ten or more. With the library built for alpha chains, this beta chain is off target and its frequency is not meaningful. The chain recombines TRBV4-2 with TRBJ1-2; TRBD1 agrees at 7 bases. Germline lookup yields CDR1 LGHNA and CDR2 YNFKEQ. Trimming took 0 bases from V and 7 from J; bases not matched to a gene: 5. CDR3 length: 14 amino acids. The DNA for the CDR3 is TGTGCCAGCAGCCAAGAGGCAGGGGGGACTGGCTACACCTTC. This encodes CASSQEAGGTGYTF.

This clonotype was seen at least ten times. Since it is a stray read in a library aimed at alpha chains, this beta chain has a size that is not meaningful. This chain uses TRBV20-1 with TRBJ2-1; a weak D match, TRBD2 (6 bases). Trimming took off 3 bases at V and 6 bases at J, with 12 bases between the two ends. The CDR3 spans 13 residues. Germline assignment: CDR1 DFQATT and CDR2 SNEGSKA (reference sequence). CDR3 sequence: CSARVADTNEQFF. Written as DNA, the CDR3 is TGCAGTGCTAGGGTAGCGGACACCAATGAGCAGTTCTTC.

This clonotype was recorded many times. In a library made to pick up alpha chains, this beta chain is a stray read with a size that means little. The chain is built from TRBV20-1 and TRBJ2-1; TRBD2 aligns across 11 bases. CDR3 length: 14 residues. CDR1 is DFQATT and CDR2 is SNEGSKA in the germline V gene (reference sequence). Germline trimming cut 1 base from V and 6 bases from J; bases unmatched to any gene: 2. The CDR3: CSARVLAGANEQFF. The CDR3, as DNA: TGCAGTGCTAGAGTACTAGCGGGAGCCAATGAGCAGTTCTTC.

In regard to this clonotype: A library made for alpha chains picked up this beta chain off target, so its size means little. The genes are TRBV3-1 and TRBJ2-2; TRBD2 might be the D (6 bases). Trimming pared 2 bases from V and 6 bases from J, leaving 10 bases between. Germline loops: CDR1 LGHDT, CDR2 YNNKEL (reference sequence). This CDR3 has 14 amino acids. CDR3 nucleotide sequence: TGTGCCAGCAGCCAATCTCCGGGGGCCGGGGAGCTGTTTTTT. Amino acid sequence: CASSQSPGAGELFF.

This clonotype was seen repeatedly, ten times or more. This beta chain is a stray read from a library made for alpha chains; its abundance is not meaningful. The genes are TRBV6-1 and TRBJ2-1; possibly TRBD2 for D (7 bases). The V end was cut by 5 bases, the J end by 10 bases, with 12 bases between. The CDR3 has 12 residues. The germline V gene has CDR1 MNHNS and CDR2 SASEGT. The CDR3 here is CASSSGGREQFF. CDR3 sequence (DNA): TGTGCCAGCAGTTCGGGGGGCCGGGAGCAGTTCTTC.

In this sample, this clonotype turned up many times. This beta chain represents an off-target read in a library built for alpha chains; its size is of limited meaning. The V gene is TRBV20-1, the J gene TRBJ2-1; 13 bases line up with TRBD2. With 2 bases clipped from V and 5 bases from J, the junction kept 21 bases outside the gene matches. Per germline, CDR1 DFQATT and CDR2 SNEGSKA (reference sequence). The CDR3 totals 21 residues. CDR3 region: CSARLGQGVNSGTSGNNEQFF. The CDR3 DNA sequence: TGCAGTGCTAGATTGGGACAGGGGGTAAACTCCGGGACTAGCGGGAACAATGAGCAGTTCTTC.

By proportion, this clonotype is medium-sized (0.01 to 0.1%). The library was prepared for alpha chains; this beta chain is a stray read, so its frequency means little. The CDR3 DNA follows: TGCGCCAGCAGCCAAAGGGAACAAGAGACCCAGTACTTC. Encoded protein: CASSQREQETQYF. V usage is TRBV4-3 and J usage is TRBJ2-5; D gene uncertain. CDR3 length equals 13 residues. Looked up from germline, CDR1 is LGHNA and CDR2 is YSLEER. Trimming removed 2 bases at V and 2 bases at J, with 6 bases between.

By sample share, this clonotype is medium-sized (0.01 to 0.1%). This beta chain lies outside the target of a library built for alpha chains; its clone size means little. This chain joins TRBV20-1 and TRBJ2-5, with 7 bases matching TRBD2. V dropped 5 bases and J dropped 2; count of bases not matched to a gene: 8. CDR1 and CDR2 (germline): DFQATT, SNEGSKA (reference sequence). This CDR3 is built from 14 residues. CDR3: CSARPGGYQETQYF. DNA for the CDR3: TGCAGTGCTCGTCCCGGGGGGTATCAAGAGACCCAGTACTTC.

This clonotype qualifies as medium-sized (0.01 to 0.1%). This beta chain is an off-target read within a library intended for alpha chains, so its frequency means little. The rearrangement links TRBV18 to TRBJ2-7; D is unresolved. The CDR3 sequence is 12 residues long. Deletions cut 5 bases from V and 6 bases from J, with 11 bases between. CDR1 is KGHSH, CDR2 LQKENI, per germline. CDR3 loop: CASSIPNGEQYF. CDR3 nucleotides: TGTGCCAGCTCAATTCCAAATGGCGAGCAGTACTTC.

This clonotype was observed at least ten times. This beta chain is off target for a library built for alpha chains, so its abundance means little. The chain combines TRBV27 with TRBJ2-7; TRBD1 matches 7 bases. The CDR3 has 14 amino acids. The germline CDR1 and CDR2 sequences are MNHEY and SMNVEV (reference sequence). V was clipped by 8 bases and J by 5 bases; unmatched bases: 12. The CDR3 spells CASGSGTVPDEQYF. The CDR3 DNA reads TGTGCCAGCGGGTCCGGGACAGTCCCGGACGAGCAGTACTTC.

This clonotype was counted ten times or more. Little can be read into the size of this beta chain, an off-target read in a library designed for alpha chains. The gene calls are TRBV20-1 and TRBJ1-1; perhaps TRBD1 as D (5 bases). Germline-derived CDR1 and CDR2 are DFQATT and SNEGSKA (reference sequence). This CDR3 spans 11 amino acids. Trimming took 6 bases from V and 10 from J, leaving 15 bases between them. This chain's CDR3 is CSARDRPGAFF. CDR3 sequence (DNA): TGCAGTGCCAGGGACCGCCCCGGAGCTTTCTTT.

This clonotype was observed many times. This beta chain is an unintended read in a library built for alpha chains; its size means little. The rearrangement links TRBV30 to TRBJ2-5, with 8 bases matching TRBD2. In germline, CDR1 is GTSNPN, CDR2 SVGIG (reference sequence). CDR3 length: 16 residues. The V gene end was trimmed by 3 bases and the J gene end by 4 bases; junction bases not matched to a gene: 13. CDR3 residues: CAWSGIAGQQGETQYF. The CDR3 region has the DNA TGTGCCTGGAGCGGGATAGCGGGACAACAGGGAGAGACCCAGTACTTC.

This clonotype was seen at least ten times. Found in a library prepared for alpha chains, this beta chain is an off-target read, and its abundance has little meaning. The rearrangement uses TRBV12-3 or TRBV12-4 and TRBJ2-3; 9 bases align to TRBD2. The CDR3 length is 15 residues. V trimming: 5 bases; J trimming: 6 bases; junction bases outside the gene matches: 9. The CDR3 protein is CASSLKAGGRDTQYF. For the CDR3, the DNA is TGTGCCAGCAGTCTCAAAGCGGGGGGCAGGGATACGCAGTATTTT.

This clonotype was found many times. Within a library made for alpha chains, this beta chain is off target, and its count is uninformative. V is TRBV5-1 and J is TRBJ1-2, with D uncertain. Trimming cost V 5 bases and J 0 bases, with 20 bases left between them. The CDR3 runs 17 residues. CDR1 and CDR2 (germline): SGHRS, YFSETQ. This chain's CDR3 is CASSFSPESVANYGYTF. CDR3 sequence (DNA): TGCGCCAGCAGTTTTTCCCCTGAGAGCGTCGCTAACTATGGCTACACCTTC.

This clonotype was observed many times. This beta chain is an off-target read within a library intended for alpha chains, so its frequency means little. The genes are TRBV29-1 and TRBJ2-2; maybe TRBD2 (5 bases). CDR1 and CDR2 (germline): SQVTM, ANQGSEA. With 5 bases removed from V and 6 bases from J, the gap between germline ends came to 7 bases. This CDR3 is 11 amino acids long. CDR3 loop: CSVRDAGELFF. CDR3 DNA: TGCAGCGTTCGGGATGCCGGGGAGCTGTTTTTT.

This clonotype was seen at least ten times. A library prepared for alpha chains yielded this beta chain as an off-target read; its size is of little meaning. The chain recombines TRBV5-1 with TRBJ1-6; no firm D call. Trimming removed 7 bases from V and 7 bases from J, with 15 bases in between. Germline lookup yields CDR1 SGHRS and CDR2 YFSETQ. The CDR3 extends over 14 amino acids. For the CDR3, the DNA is TGCGCCAGCGGTCCGTTGAGTGACAATTCACCCCTCCACTTT. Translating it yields CASGPLSDNSPLHF.

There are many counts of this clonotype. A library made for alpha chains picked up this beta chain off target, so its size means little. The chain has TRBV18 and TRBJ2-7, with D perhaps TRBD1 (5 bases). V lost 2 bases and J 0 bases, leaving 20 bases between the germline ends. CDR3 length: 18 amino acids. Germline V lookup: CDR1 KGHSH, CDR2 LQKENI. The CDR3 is CASSPFALWGSSSYEQYF. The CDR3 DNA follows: TGTGCCAGCTCACCATTCGCTTTATGGGGCTCCAGCTCCTACGAGCAGTACTTC.

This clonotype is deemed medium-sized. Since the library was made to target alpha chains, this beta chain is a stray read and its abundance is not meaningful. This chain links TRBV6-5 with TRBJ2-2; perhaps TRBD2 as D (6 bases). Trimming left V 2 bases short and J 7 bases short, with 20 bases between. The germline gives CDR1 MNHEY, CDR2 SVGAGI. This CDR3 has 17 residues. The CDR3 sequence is CASSYGVTGAMGGELFF. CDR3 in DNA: TGTGCCAGCAGTTACGGAGTCACGGGAGCGATGGGCGGGGAGCTGTTTTTT.

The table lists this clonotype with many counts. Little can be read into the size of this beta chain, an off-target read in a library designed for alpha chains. DNA for the CDR3: TGCAGTGCTAGTATAACAGGGGCAAACACCATATATTTT. Translation gives CSASITGANTIYF. V gene TRBV20-1 combines with J gene TRBJ1-3; 7 bases map to TRBD1. V was clipped by 3 bases and J by 6 bases; unmatched bases: 5. The CDR3 contains 13 residues. The germline V gene encodes CDR1 DFQATT and CDR2 SNEGSKA (reference sequence).

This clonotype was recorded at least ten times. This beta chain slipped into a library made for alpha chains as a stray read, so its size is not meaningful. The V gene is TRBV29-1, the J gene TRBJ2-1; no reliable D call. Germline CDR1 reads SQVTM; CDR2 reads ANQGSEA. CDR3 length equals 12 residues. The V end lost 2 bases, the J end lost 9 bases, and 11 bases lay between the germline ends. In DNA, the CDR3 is TGCAGCGTTGAAACAGTACAGACTGAGCAGTTCTTC. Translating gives CSVETVQTEQFF.

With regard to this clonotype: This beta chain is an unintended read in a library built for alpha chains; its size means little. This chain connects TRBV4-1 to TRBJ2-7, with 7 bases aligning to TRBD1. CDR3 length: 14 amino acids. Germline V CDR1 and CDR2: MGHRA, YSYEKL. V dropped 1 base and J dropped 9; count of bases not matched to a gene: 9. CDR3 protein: CASSQAGTATRQYF. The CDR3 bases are TGCGCCAGCAGCCAAGCCGGGACAGCAACGAGGCAGTACTTC.

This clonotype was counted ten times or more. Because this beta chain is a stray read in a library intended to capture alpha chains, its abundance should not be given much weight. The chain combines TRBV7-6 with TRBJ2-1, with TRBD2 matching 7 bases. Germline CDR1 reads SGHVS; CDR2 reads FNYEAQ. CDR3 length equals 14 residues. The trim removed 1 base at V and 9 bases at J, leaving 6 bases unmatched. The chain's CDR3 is CASSLVGGRREQFF. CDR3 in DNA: TGTGCCAGCAGCTTAGTTGGCGGGAGACGTGAGCAGTTCTTC.